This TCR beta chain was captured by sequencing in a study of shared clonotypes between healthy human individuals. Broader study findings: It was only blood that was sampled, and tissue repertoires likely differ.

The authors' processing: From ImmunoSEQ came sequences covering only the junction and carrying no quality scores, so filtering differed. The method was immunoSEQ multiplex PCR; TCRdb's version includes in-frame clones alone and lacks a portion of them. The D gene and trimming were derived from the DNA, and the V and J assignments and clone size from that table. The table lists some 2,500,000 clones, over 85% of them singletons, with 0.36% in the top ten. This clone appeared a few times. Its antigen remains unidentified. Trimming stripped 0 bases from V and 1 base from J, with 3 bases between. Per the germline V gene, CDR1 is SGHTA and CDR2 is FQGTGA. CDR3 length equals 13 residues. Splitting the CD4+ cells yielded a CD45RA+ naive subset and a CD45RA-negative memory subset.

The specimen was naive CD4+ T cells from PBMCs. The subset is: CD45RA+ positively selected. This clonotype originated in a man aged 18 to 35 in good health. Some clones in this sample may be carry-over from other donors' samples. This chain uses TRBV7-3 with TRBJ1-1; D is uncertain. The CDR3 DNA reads TGTGCCAGCAGCTTAACCCAGAACACTGAAGCTTTCTTT. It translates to CASSLTQNTEAFF.